This TCR beta chain was profiled in a study of cytomegalovirus exposure and HLA in healthy donors. General observations from the study: Altogether, some 170 TCR beta chains were recorded as cytomegalovirus-associated. Some highly shared sequence variants likely arose as a pipeline artifact. Researchers reported in a later analysis that a missense DCLRE1C variant was tied to TCR beta V- and J-gene trimming. Roughly even sequencing depth across donors was the assumption behind the presence/absence analyses.

It was with 60 Vbeta and 13 Jbeta primers that the PCR ran. Generated by immunoSEQ multiplex PCR, the TCRdb table keeps only in-frame clones and is missing some. The table lists around 130,000 clones, about 85% of them singletons. CDR1 is MDHEN and CDR2 is SYDVKM in the germline V gene. The V gene lost 11 bases and the J gene lost 5 bases, with 19 bases spanning the gap. The CDR3 sequence is 13 residues long. As concerns this clone: Antigen specificity is unknown.

The chain is built from TRBV28 and TRBJ2-7, with TRBD2 as a possible D gene (6 bases). Sequenced sample: PBMCs. This sequence originates from a woman younger than 45 in good health and CMV-seropositive. The CDR3 loop reads CALRARAGHEQYF. For the CDR3, the DNA is TGTGCCTTACGGGCGCGGGCGGGGCACGAGCAGTACTTC.